The 27 T cell receptor beta chains reported below all come from one sample, sequenced in a study of cytomegalovirus exposure and HLA in healthy donors. The PCR contained 60 Vbeta and 13 Jbeta primers. The repertoire was sequenced with immunoSEQ multiplex PCR; TCRdb's copy has only in-frame clones and lacks some. The sample records 150,000 to 200,000 clones, 87% being singletons. The sequencing input was PBMCs. The receptor set was obtained from a boy between 2 and 10 years old in good health and CMV-seronegative.

The rearrangement joins TRBV5-1 to TRBJ2-5, with 8 bases fitting TRBD2. The germline CDR1 and CDR2 sequences are SGHRS and YFSETQ. This CDR3 is built from 13 residues. The V segment lost 0 bases and the J segment 11 bases; nucleotides outside the gene matches: 6. CDR3 sequence (DNA): TGCGCCAGCAGCTTGGGACGGGGGGGGCAGCAGTACTTC. Its protein is CASSLGRGGQQYF. Based on the CDR3 plus reference TRBV5-1 and TRBJ2-5, the full variable domain is KAGVTQTPRYLIKTRGQQVTLSCSPISGHRSVSWYQQTPGQGLQFLFEYFSETQRNKGNFPGRFSGRQFSNSRSEMNVSTLELGDSALYLCASSLGRGGQQYFGPGTRLLVL.

This chain joins TRBV9 and TRBJ2-3; TRBD2 aligns across 10 bases. CDR1 is SGDLS, CDR2 YYNGEE, per germline. Trimming cost V 0 bases and J 0 bases; bases outside gene matches: 4. The CDR3 loop spans 17 amino acids. The CDR3 region has the DNA TGTGCCAGCAGCGTAGGCCCTAGCGGGAGTAGCACAGATACGCAGTATTTT. This gives the protein CASSVGPSGSSTDTQYF.

The CDR3 region is CASSIQGGQPQHF. CDR3 DNA: TGTGCCAGTAGTATACAGGGCGGTCAGCCCCAGCATTTT. The rearrangement links TRBV19 to TRBJ1-5, with D possibly being TRBD1 (5 bases). Trimming stripped 2 bases from V and 6 bases from J, with 8 bases between. Germline CDR1 and CDR2: LNHDA and SQIVND (reference sequence). This CDR3 is 13 amino acids long.

V is TRBV19 and J is TRBJ2-2; TRBD2 aligns across 7 bases. Trimming took 9 bases from V and 0 from J; bases not matched to a gene: 10. Germline V lookup: CDR1 LNHDA, CDR2 SQIVND (reference sequence). The CDR3 is 16 residues long. The CDR3 nucleotides are TGTGCCAGCAGCGGAGCGGGACGGGCGAACACCGGGGAGCTGTTTTTT. It yields the protein CASSGAGRANTGELFF.

The rearrangement uses TRBV7-9 and TRBJ2-4; D is possibly TRBD1 (6 bases). The CDR3 is 14 residues long. With 2 bases removed from V and 4 bases from J, the gap between germline ends came to 9 bases. CDR1 and CDR2 (germline): SEHNR, FQNEAQ (reference sequence). CDR3 protein: CASSLQGRKNIQYF. The CDR3 DNA reads as TGTGCCAGCAGCTTACAGGGGCGGAAAAACATTCAGTACTTC. The variable domain in full, with the rest retrieved from reference TRBV7-9 and TRBJ2-4, is DTGVSQNPRHKITKRGQNVTFRCDPISEHNRLYWYRQTLGQGPEFLTYFQNEAQLEKSRLLSDRFSAERPKGSFSTLEIQRTEQGDSAMYLCASSLQGRKNIQYFGAGTRLSVL.

This chain links TRBV7-6 with TRBJ2-1; TRBD2 aligns across 8 bases. The V and J ends lost 4 bases and 5 bases, in that order; junction bases with no gene match: 10. CDR3 length: 16 amino acids. Germline CDR1 and CDR2: SGHVS and FNYEAQ. The CDR3 DNA is TGTGCCAGCAGCTACTCCGGAGCGGGAGCCCACAATGAGCAGTTCTTC. Translating it yields CASSYSGAGAHNEQFF.

This sequence joins TRBV9 and TRBJ2-7; D is possibly TRBD1 (6 bases). V lost 0 bases and J lost 3, with 13 bases in between. Germline V gene data show CDR1 as SGDLS and CDR2 as YYNGEE. The CDR3 has 15 amino acids. CDR3: CASSVAWGQNYEQYF. As DNA, the CDR3 is TGTGCCAGCAGCGTAGCTTGGGGGCAGAACTACGAGCAGTACTTC. Looking up the rest from reference TRBV9 and TRBJ2-7 gives the full variable domain: DSGVTQTPKHLITATGQRVTLRCSPRSGDLSVYWYQQSLDQGLQFLIQYYNGEERAKGNILERFSAQQFPDLHSELNLSSLELGDSALYFCASSVAWGQNYEQYFGPGTRLTVT.

The V and J genes are TRBV6-6 and TRBJ1-2, with D unclear. This CDR3 region has 15 residues. The V gene's germline CDR1 is MNHNY and CDR2 SVGAGI (reference sequence). The V end was cut by 4 bases, the J end by 4 bases, with 16 bases between. The CDR3 loop is CASSLPGRRGYGYTF. The CDR3 region has the DNA TGTGCCAGCAGTTTACCGGGCCGCCGGGGCTATGGCTACACCTTC.

V and J are TRBV9 and TRBJ1-1, with D maybe TRBD1 (5 bases). V lost 4 bases to trimming and J lost 4 bases, with 17 bases between them. Germline assignment: CDR1 SGDLS and CDR2 YYNGEE. The CDR3 is 15 residues long. As DNA, the CDR3 is TGTGCCAGCAGCCCCGCGACAGATTTAGGCACTGAAGCTTTCTTT. Protein sequence: CASSPATDLGTEAFF.

The rearrangement links TRBV2 to TRBJ1-1, with 7 bases identical to TRBD1. Germline values: CDR1 SNHLY, CDR2 FYNNEI. V lost 8 bases and J lost 1; bases outside the gene matches: 10. This CDR3 comprises 15 residues. CDR3 DNA sequence: TGTGCCAGCCTCCGACCGGGGACAGCGAACACTGAAGCTTTCTTT. Its protein product is CASLRPGTANTEAFF.

The chain combines TRBV28 with TRBJ1-2, with D tentatively TRBD1 (5 bases). This CDR3 contains 15 residues. Germline lookup yields CDR1 MDHEN and CDR2 SYDVKM. V was shortened by 3 bases and J by 5 bases, with 16 bases between the two germline ends. CDR3 amino acids: CASSFPTAGPYGYTF. The CDR3 DNA is TGTGCCAGCAGTTTCCCCACGGCGGGACCTTATGGCTACACCTTC.

The chain carries TRBV19 and TRBJ1-5; D possibly corresponds to TRBD1 (6 bases). V was shortened by 6 bases and J by 1 base, with 13 bases between the two germline ends. The CDR3 contains 15 residues. Per germline, CDR1 LNHDA and CDR2 SQIVND (reference sequence). The CDR3 protein is CASSRGGASNQPQHF. The CDR3 DNA reads as TGTGCCAGTAGCCGGGGGGGGGCGAGCAATCAGCCCCAGCATTTT. Using reference TRBV19 and TRBJ1-5 for the parts outside the CDR3, the full variable domain is DGGITQSPKYLFRKEGQNVTLSCEQNLNHDAMYWYRQDPGQGLRLIYYSQIVNDFQKGDIAEGYSVSREKKESFPLTVTSAQKNPTAFYLCASSRGGASNQPQHFGDGTRLSIL.

In regard to this clone: One end of the junction is discordant with germline, which a read error may explain. The chain combines TRBV5-6 with TRBJ1-6; no clear D gene. In germline, CDR1 is SGHDT, CDR2 YYEEEE. The CDR3 runs 15 residues. CDR3 sequence reads: CASSSLQTYSSPLHF. The CDR3 bases are TGTGCCAGCAGCTCCCTACAGACGTATAGTTCACCCCTCCACTTT. Variable domain in full (rest from reference TRBV5-6 and TRBJ1-6): DAGVTQSPTHLIKTRGQQVTLRCSPKSGHDTVSWYQQALGQGPQFIFQYYEEEERQRGNFPDRFSGHQFPNYSSELNVNALLLGDSALYLCASSSLQTYSSPLHFGNGTRLTVT.

The gene calls are TRBV12-5 and TRBJ2-5, with D possibly being TRBD1 (6 bases). The ends were cut back, 2 bases at V and 5 bases at J, with 9 bases in the middle. From germline, CDR1 is LGHNT and CDR2 FRNRAP. The CDR3 loop spans 13 amino acids. Here the CDR3 reads CASGLLQGETQYF. In DNA form, the CDR3 reads TGTGCTAGTGGTTTGCTCCAGGGGGAGACCCAGTACTTC.

The chain uses TRBV18 and TRBJ2-3; 7 nucleotides agree with TRBD1. CDR3 size: 14 residues. CDR1 and CDR2 (germline): KGHSH, LQKENI. V was clipped by 4 bases and J by 4 bases; unmatched bases: 5. The CDR3 coding sequence is TGTGCCAGCTCACAGGACAGGCACGCAGATACGCAGTATTTT. Its protein is CASSQDRHADTQYF.

The CDR3 coding sequence is TGTGCCAGCAGTTCCCCGGACAGGGCCTTAAACAATGAGCAGTTCTTC. Its protein is CASSSPDRALNNEQFF. This chain connects TRBV6-5 to TRBJ2-1; TRBD1 aligns across 8 bases. Per the germline V gene, CDR1 is MNHEY and CDR2 is SVGAGI. J was trimmed by 5 bases and V by 4 bases; bases with no gene match: 10. This CDR3 has 16 residues.

The rearrangement joins TRBV4-1 to TRBJ2-1, with D perhaps TRBD2 (5 bases). The V gene lost 1 base and the J gene lost 12 bases, with 19 bases spanning the gap. CDR3 length: 15 amino acids. CDR1 is MGHRA and CDR2 is YSYEKL in the germline V gene. CDR3 DNA: TGCGCCAGCAGCCAAGTTCTGGCCCTTTGGGGAGTGCAGTTCTTC. Translation: CASSQVLALWGVQFF.

The chain is built from TRBV19 and TRBJ1-2; 8 positions match TRBD1. Per the germline V gene, CDR1 is LNHDA and CDR2 is SQIVND (reference sequence). CDR3 length equals 14 residues. With 6 bases clipped from V and 7 bases from J, the junction kept 10 bases outside the gene matches. CDR3 in amino acids: CASRTDRVDGGYTF. In nucleotides, the CDR3 is TGTGCCAGTAGGACGGACAGGGTAGATGGTGGCTACACCTTC.

This chain links TRBV7-9 with TRBJ1-1; TRBD1 aligns across 7 bases. V lost 1 base and J lost 2; bases outside the gene matches: 1. Germline V gene lookup returns CDR1 SEHNR and CDR2 FQNEAQ (reference sequence). The CDR3 loop spans 14 amino acids. The CDR3 DNA sequence: TGTGCCAGCAGCTTAGGACAGGGAAACACTGAAGCTTTCTTT. Protein: CASSLGQGNTEAFF. The variable domain in full, with the rest retrieved from reference TRBV7-9 and TRBJ1-1, is DTGVSQNPRHKITKRGQNVTFRCDPISEHNRLYWYRQTLGQGPEFLTYFQNEAQLEKSRLLSDRFSAERPKGSFSTLEIQRTEQGDSAMYLCASSLGQGNTEAFFGQGTRLTVV.

The rearrangement uses TRBV11-2 and TRBJ1-3, with D possibly matching TRBD1 (6 bases). The ends were cut back, 0 bases at V and 4 bases at J, with 10 bases in the middle. Germline V gives CDR1 SGHAT, CDR2 FQNNGV. This CDR3 is built from 15 residues. CDR3 amino acids: CASSLDLTGGNTIYF. The CDR3 nucleotides are TGTGCCAGCAGCTTAGATCTTACAGGGGGAAACACCATATATTTT. The full variable domain, its missing parts supplied by reference TRBV11-2 and TRBJ1-3, is EAGVAQSPRYKIIEKRQSVAFWCNPISGHATLYWYQQILGQGPKLLIQFQNNGVVDDSQLPKDRFSAERLKGVDSTLKIQPAKLEDSAVYLCASSLDLTGGNTIYFGEGSWLTVV.

This clone was counted a few times. The genes are TRBV6-5 and TRBJ1-2; tentatively, D is TRBD1 (5 bases). V shed 0 bases and J shed 4 bases, with 12 bases lying between them. CDR3 size: 15 residues. Looked up from germline, CDR1 is MNHEY and CDR2 is SVGAGI. As DNA, the CDR3 is TGTGCCAGCAGTTACTCGTACGACAGAGCCTATGGCTACACCTTC. Translated: CASSYSYDRAYGYTF.

This rearrangement joins TRBV6-5 to TRBJ1-3; 7 bases line up with TRBD1. The V and J ends lost 4 bases and 0 bases, in that order; junction bases with no gene match: 6. The CDR3 has 16 residues. Germline V gene sequence: CDR1 MNHEY, CDR2 SVGAGI. CDR3 residues: CASSSGTANSGNTIYF. CDR3 sequence (DNA): TGTGCCAGCAGTTCCGGGACAGCCAACTCTGGAAACACCATATATTTT.

V usage is TRBV5-1 and J usage is TRBJ2-3; perhaps TRBD1 as D (5 bases). In germline, CDR1 is SGHRS, CDR2 YFSETQ. Trimming shortened V by 9 bases and J by 5 bases, and 16 bases separated the two germline ends. This CDR3 has 13 amino acids. The CDR3 loop reads CATGGSGKDTQYF. In nucleotides, the CDR3 is TGCGCCACGGGTGGCTCAGGGAAAGATACGCAGTATTTT.

This chain joins TRBV4-1 and TRBJ2-5, with a weak D call TRBD2 (5 bases). Gene TRBJ2-7 matches the end of the DNA better, so the J call may be wrong. CDR1 is MGHRA, CDR2 YSYEKL, per germline. CDR3 size: 15 residues. As DNA, the CDR3 is TGCGCCAGCAGCCAAGAGAGCGGCGGCTCCTACGAGCAGTACTTC. This encodes CASSQESGGSYEQYF.

The chain uses TRBV28 and TRBJ2-5, with D tentatively TRBD2 (5 bases). CDR3 length equals 12 residues. V was shortened by 6 bases and J by 6 bases, with 11 bases between the two germline ends. Germline V gives CDR1 MDHEN, CDR2 SYDVKM. CDR3 amino acids: CASSRLGKTQYF. Here the CDR3 DNA reads TGTGCCAGCAGCCGCCTCGGGAAGACCCAGTACTTC.

The chain uses TRBV11-3 and TRBJ2-2; TRBD1 is a possible D gene (6 bases). Germline lookup yields CDR1 SGHNT and CDR2 YENEEA. The V gene lost 5 bases and the J gene lost 1 base, with 20 bases spanning the gap. This CDR3 region has 18 residues. The CDR3 bases are TGTGCCAGCAGCCAGGGGAAGGGTTCAGGCCAGAACACCGGGGAGCTGTTTTTT. Amino acids: CASSQGKGSGQNTGELFF.

V and J are TRBV5-1 and TRBJ2-7, with TRBD1 identical over 10 bases. CDR1 and CDR2 (germline): SGHRS, YFSETQ. The CDR3 runs 15 residues. The J segment lost 5 bases and the V segment lost 3 bases, leaving 8 bases of the junction unmatched. The CDR3 region has the DNA TGCGCCAGCAGCTCCCTAGGGACAGGGGAAGACGAGCAGTACTTC. Translating gives CASSSLGTGEDEQYF.